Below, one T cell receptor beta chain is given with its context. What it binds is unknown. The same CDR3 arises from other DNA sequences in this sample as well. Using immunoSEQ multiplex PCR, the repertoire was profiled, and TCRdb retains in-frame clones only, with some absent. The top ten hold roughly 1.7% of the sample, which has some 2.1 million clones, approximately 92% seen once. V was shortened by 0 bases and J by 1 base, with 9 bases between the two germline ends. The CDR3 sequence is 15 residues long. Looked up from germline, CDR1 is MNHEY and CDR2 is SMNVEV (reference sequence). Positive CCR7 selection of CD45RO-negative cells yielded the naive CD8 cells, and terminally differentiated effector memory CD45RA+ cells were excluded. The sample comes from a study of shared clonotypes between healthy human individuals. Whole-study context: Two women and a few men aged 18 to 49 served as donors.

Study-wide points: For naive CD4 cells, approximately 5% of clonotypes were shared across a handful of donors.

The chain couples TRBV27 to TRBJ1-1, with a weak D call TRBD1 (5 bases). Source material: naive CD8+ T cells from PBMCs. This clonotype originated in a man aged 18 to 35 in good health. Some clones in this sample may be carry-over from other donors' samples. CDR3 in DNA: TGTGCCAGCAGTTTATCGGTGGGGGGGAACACTGAAGCTTTCTTT. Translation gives CASSLSVGGNTEAFF.